A selection of T cell receptor beta chains follows, all from one sample in a study of T cell changes during pregnancy in multiple sclerosis. Produced via immunoSEQ multiplex PCR; TCRdb's table is partial and in-frame only. The sample holds some 19,000 clones, roughly 88% seen once. The sequencing used CD8+ T cells from peripheral blood mononuclear cells, collected after pregnancy. These receptors all come from a female donor in good health, enrolled as a control in a pregnancy study. The CDR3 runs from the conserved cysteine through the conserved F or W. The order of the fields is J gene, V gene, D gene, CDR3 protein, CDR3 DNA. The D gene is left open where the match is weak.

J: TRBJ1-1; V: TRBV9; D: .; CDR3: CASGQLNTEAFF; DNA: TGTGCCAGCGGACAGTTGAACACTGAAGCTTTCTTT
J: TRBJ2-2; V: TRBV27; D: TRBD1; CDR3: CASSVTGGARAGELFF; DNA: TGTGCCAGCAGTGTCACAGGGGGCGCGCGGGCCGGGGAGCTGTTTTTT
J: TRBJ1-3; V: TRBV21-1; D: .; CDR3: CASSEQQGSGNTIYF; DNA: TGTGCCAGCAGCGAACAACAGGGGTCTGGAAACACCATATATTTT
J: TRBJ1-1; V: TRBV19; D: TRBD1; CDR3: CASRTGTGTSEAFF; DNA: TGTGCCAGTAGAACAGGGACAGGTACGTCTGAAGCTTTCTTT
J: TRBJ1-1; V: TRBV13; D: TRBD1; CDR3: CASSHDRVLTEAFF; DNA: TGTGCCAGCAGCCATGACAGGGTTCTCACTGAAGCTTTCTTT
J: TRBJ2-1; V: TRBV9; D: .; CDR3: CASSVASEWTVPTGGSYNEQFF; DNA: TGTGCCAGCAGCGTAGCTTCAGAGTGGACAGTGCCAACGGGGGGCTCATACAATGAGCAGTTCTTC
J: TRBJ2-7; V: TRBV7-2; D: TRBD2; CDR3: CASSLDRLAGGYYEQYF; DNA: TGTGCCAGCAGCTTAGATCGGCTAGCGGGGGGCTACTACGAGCAGTACTTC
J: TRBJ2-3; V: TRBV5-6; D: .; CDR3: CASSPTWGPSTDTQYF; DNA: TGTGCCAGCAGCCCCACCTGGGGGCCGAGCACAGATACGCAGTATTTT
J: TRBJ2-3; V: TRBV6-1; D: TRBD2; CDR3: CASSGRGTDTQYF; DNA: TGTGCCAGCAGTGGGCGGGGGACAGATACGCAGTATTTT
J: TRBJ2-1; V: TRBV19; D: .; CDR3: CASSVGESSYNEQFF; DNA: TGTGCCAGTAGTGTAGGCGAATCCTCCTACAATGAGCAGTTCTTC